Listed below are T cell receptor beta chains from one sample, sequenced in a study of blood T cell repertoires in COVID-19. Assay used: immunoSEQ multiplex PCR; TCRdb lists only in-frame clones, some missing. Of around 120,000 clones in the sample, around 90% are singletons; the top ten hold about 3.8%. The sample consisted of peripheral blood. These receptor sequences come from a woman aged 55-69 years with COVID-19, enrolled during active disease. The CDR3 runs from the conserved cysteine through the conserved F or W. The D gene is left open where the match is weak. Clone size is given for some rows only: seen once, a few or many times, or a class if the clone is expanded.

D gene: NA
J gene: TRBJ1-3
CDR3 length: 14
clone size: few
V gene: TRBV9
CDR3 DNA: TGTGCCAGTCAGGCTAGCCTCTCTGGAAACACCATATATTTT
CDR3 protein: CASQASLSGNTIYF

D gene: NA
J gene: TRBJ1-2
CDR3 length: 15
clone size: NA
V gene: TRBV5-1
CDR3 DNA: TGCGCCAGCAGCTTGGACCCCCAGGCCAACTATGGCTACACCTTC
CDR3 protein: CASSLDPQANYGYTF

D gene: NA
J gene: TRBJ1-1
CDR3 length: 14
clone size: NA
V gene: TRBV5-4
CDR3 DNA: TGTGCCAGCAGCTCGCGGGGGGGGAACACTGAAGCTTTCTTT
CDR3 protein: CASSSRGGNTEAFF

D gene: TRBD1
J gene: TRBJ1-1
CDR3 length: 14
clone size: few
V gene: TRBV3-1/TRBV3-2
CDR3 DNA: TGTGCCAGCAGCATCCGGACAGGGAACACTGAAGCTTTCTTT
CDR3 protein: CASSIRTGNTEAFF

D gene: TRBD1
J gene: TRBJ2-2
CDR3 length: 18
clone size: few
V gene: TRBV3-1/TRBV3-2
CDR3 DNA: TGTGCCAGCAGCCAAGGCTTTGCCGGGACAGGGAGCACCGGGGAGCTGTTTTTT
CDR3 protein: CASSQGFAGTGSTGELFF

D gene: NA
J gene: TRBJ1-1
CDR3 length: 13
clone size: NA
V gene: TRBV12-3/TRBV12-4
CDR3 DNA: TGTGCCAGCAGCCCCGGGACAAACACTGAAGCTTTCTTT
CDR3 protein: CASSPGTNTEAFF

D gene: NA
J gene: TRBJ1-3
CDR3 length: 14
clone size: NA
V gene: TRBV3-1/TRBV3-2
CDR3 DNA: TGTGCCAGCAGCCCCCCAGGCACTGGAAACACCATATATTTT
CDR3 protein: CASSPPGTGNTIYF

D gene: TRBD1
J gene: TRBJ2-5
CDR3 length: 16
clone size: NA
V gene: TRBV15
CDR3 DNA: TGTGCCACCAGCAGAGATCATGTGGGGACAGAAGAGACCCAGTACTTC
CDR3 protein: CATSRDHVGTEETQYF

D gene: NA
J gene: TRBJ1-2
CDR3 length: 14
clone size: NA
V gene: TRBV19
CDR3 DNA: TGTGCCAGTAGTATGGGGGCAGGCCCTAATGGCTACACCTTC
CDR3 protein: CASSMGAGPNGYTF

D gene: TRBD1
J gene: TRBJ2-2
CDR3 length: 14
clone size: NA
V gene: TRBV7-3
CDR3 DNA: TGTGCCAGCAAACAGGGGGCCACCGGCGGGGAGCTGTTTTTT
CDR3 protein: CASKQGATGGELFF

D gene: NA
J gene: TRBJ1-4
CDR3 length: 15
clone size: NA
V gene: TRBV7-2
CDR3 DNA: TGTGCCAGCAGCTGGGGGGGGGCAACTAATGAAAAACTGTTTTTT
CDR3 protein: CASSWGGATNEKLFF

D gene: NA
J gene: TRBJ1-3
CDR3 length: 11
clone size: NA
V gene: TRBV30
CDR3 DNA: TGTGCCTGGAGCCCACTAAACACCATATATTTT
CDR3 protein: CAWSPLNTIYF

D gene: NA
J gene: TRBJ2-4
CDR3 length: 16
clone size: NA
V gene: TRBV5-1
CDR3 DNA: TGCGCCAGCAGCTTGGCAGGGAGGATAACCAAAAACATTCAGTACTTC
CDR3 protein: CASSLAGRITKNIQYF

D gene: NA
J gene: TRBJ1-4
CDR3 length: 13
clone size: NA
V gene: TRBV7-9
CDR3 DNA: TGTGCCAGCAGCTTAGACGTGGGCGAAAAACTGTTTTTT
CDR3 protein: CASSLDVGEKLFF

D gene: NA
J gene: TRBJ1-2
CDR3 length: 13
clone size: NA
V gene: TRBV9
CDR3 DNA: TGTGCCAGCACACCGGGTTCGGGGTATGGCTACACCTTC
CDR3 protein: CASTPGSGYGYTF

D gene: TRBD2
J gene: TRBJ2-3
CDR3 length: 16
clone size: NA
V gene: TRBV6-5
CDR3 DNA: TGTGCCAGCAGTTTCAATAAGCGGGGGGGTAGGGATACGCAGTATTTT
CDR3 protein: CASSFNKRGGRDTQYF

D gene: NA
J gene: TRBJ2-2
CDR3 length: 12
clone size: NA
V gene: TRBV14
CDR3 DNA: TGTGCCAGCAGCCCAGTCACCGGGGAGCTGTTTTTT
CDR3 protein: CASSPVTGELFF

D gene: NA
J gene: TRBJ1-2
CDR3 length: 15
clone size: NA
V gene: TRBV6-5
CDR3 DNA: TGTGCCAGCAGTTCCACGACAGGCTCGAACTATGGCTACACCTTC
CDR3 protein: CASSSTTGSNYGYTF

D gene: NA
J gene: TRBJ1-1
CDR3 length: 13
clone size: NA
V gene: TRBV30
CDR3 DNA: TGTGCCTGGAGTGCTTTCGGCGGCACTGAAGCTTTCTTT
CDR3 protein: CAWSAFGGTEAFF

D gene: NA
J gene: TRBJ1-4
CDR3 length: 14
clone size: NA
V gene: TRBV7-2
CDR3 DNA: TGTGCCAGCAGCAAACACGCCACTAATGAAAAACTGTTTTTT
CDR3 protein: CASSKHATNEKLFF

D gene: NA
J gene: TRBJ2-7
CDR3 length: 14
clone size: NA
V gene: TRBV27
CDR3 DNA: TGTGCCAGCAGTTATCAGGGCATCACCTACGAGCAGTACTTC
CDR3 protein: CASSYQGITYEQYF

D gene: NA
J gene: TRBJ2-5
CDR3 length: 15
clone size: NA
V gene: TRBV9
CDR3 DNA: TGTGCCAGCAGCGTAGCGGGTTTGGTTGCAGAGACCCAGTACTTC
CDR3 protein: CASSVAGLVAETQYF